In this sample, the clone carrying this TCR beta chain turned up a few times. TCRdb ran MiXCR on the RT-PCR reads and lists one entry per CDR3 protein. This table holds about 300,000 distinct CDR3 sequences, about a fifth found once. The data were taken from a study of response to subunit inactivated influenza vaccine. V was shortened by 1 base and J by 5 bases, with 14 bases between the two germline ends. The germline CDR1 and CDR2 sequences are GTSNPN and SVGIG (reference sequence). The CDR3 covers 14 residues. The sequences come from PBMCs from blood, collected about 20 months after vaccination. This TCR was sampled from a man aged 45 to 75 who received an inactivated influenza vaccine. The chain couples TRBV30 to TRBJ1-1; D might be TRBD1 (5 bases). CDR3 bases: TGTGCCTGGAGTGGCGGGACCGGGCGAACTGAAGCTTTCTTT. Translation: CAWSGGTGRTEAFF.